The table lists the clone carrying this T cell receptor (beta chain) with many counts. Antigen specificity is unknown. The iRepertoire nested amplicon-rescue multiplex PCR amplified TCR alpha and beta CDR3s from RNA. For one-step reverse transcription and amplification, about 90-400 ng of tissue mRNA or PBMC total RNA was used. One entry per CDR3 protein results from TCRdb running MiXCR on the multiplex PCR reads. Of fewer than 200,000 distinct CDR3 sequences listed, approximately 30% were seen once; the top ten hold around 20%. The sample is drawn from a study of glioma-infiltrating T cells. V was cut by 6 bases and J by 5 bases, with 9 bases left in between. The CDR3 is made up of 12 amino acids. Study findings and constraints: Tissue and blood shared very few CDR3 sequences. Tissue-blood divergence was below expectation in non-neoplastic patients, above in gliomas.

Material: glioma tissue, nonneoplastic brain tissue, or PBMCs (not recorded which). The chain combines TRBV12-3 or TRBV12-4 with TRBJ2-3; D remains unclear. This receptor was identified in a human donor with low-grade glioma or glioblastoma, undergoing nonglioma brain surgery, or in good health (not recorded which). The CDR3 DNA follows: TGTGCCAGCAGACGTACTGGAGATACGCAGTATTTT. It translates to CASRRTGDTQYF.